The 22 T cell receptor beta chains below come from one sample, sequenced in a study of regulatory T cells in long-lasting Graves disease. Libraries of TCR beta came from iRepertoire HTBI primers plus Arm-PCR of CDR3 regions. TCRdb called the multiplex PCR reads again in MiXCR, with one record for every CDR3 protein. The sample consists of some 450,000 distinct CDR3 sequences, less than 20% of them appearing once. Time point denoted: newly diagnosed GD, antithyroid drugs for less than 3 months. After RNA was extracted from PBMCs, the TCR library was made from it. The same sample was also studied in work on T cells in Graves' hyperthyroidism and ophthalmopathy.

Sample: peripheral blood mononuclear cells (PBMCs), taken at new diagnosis, from a patient treated with antithyroid drugs. The receptors come from a woman aged 30 to 39 with Graves disease.

The sample holds many counts of this clonotype. The chain recombines TRBV27 with TRBJ2-7; 11 bases match TRBD2. The V gene end was trimmed by 7 bases and the J gene end by 4 bases; junction bases not matched to a gene: 15. CDR1 and CDR2 from the germline V gene are MNHEY and SMNVEV (reference sequence). The CDR3 is made up of 17 amino acids. The DNA of the CDR3 is TGTGCCAGCAAAGGACTAGCGGGTGGGAAAGGGGTTTACGAGCAGTACTTC. It translates to CASKGLAGGKGVYEQYF.

There are many counts of this clonotype. The chain combines TRBV28 with TRBJ1-5, with D maybe TRBD1 (6 bases). Per germline, CDR1 MDHEN and CDR2 SYDVKM. Trimming stripped 5 bases from V and 3 bases from J, with 17 bases between. The CDR3 covers 16 residues. CDR3 residues: CASSPKLTGLNQPQHF. For the CDR3, the DNA is TGTGCCAGCAGTCCAAAACTGACAGGACTCAATCAGCCCCAGCATTTT.

This clonotype was picked up many times. The chain has TRBV27 and TRBJ2-1, with 9 bases fitting TRBD2. This CDR3 contains 14 residues. Germline-derived CDR1 and CDR2 are MNHEY and SMNVEV (reference sequence). V lost 6 bases, J lost 5 bases, and 5 bases stayed unmatched. Written as DNA, the CDR3 is TGTGCCAGCAGGCTAGCGGGACTTAACAATGAGCAGTTCTTC. It is translated as CASRLAGLNNEQFF.

Concerning this clonotype itself: This may stem from a read error, because a much larger clone lies one nucleotide away. The V gene is TRBV7-9, the J gene TRBJ1-5, with D uncertain. Germline V lookup: CDR1 SEHNR, CDR2 FQNEAQ (reference sequence). The CDR3 consists of 16 residues. Trimming pared 2 bases from V and 0 bases from J, leaving 11 bases between. For the CDR3, the DNA is TGTGCCAGCAGCTTATCGCAAGGGATTAGCAATCAGCCCCAGCATTTT. Translating it yields CASSLSQGISNQPQHF.

This clonotype was picked up many times. The chain couples TRBV7-9 to TRBJ2-3; D gene ambiguous. This CDR3 is built from 15 residues. Trimming left V 0 bases short and J 5 bases short, with 12 bases between. The germline gives CDR1 SEHNR, CDR2 FQNEAQ (reference sequence). In DNA form, the CDR3 reads TGTGCCAGCAGCTTAGCGGGCCGAACGGGAGATACGCAGTATTTT. Its protein is CASSLAGRTGDTQYF.

This clonotype was counted many times. The V call is TRBV7-9, the J call TRBJ1-5; no firm D call. Germline V gene data show CDR1 as SEHNR and CDR2 as FQNEAQ (reference sequence). The CDR3 has 14 residues. Trimming took 1 base from V and 3 from J, leaving 7 bases between them. The CDR3, as DNA: TGTGCCAGCAGCTTAGACAGCTTCAATCAGCCCCAGCATTTT. Translation: CASSLDSFNQPQHF.

This clonotype was seen a few times. This chain joins TRBV12-3 or TRBV12-4 and TRBJ2-3; D not certain. The V end was cut by 6 bases, the J end by 7 bases, with 14 bases between. The CDR3 has 13 residues. The CDR3 spells CASRENVEHTQYF. Here the CDR3 DNA reads TGTGCCAGCAGAGAGAACGTCGAACATACGCAGTATTTT.

This clonotype was observed a single time. The chain carries TRBV4-3 and TRBJ2-7; perhaps TRBD2 as D (6 bases). Trimming took off 0 bases at V and 3 bases at J, with 15 bases between the two ends. Germline CDR1 is LGHNA and CDR2 is YSLEER. This CDR3 spans 16 amino acids. The CDR3 sequence is CASSQDGVAAIYEQYF. The DNA of the CDR3 is TGCGCCAGCAGCCAAGATGGGGTAGCGGCAATCTACGAGCAGTACTTC.

This clonotype was found a few times. J is TRBJ2-1 and V is TRBV5-1, with unresolved D. The V and J ends lost 2 bases and 1 base respectively, with 13 bases between them. Germline values: CDR1 SGHRS, CDR2 YFSETQ. The CDR3 has 16 residues. The CDR3 is CASSFTGPGSYNEQFF. CDR3 DNA: TGCGCCAGCAGCTTTACTGGGCCAGGTTCCTACAATGAGCAGTTCTTC.

The genes are TRBV18 and TRBJ2-1; tentatively, D is TRBD2 (5 bases). CDR1 is KGHSH and CDR2 is LQKENI in the germline V gene. V dropped 2 bases and J dropped 0 bases, with 20 bases sitting between them. This CDR3 contains 19 residues. CDR3 DNA sequence: TGTGCCAGCTCACCAAGTCCCTATACTAGGAAGCGCTCCTACAATGAGCAGTTCTTC. Translating gives CASSPSPYTRKRSYNEQFF. Together with reference TRBV18 and TRBJ2-1, the CDR3 gives the full variable domain: NAGVMQNPRHLVRRRGQEARLRCSPMKGHSHVYWYRQLPEEGLKFMVYLQKENIIDESGMPKERFSAEFPKEGPSILRIQQVVRGDSAAYFCASSPSPYTRKRSYNEQFFGPGTRLTVL.

This clonotype was seen ten or more times. The genes are TRBV12-3 or TRBV12-4 and TRBJ1-2; D uncertain. The CDR3 sequence is 12 residues long. Deletions cut 6 bases from V and 2 bases from J, with 7 bases between. The CDR3 loop is CASSNPNYGYTF. The CDR3 DNA sequence: TGTGCCAGCAGCAACCCCAACTATGGCTACACCTTC.

This clonotype was observed at least ten times. The chain links TRBV20-1 to TRBJ2-3, with unresolved D. The CDR3 consists of 14 residues. Germline lookup yields CDR1 DFQATT and CDR2 SNEGSKA (reference sequence). Trimming shortened V by 5 bases and J by 1 base, and 13 bases separated the two germline ends. The CDR3 loop is CSALNAAGTDTQYF. DNA of the CDR3: TGCAGTGCTCTAAACGCGGCCGGCACAGATACGCAGTATTTT.

The chain couples TRBV29-1 to TRBJ2-1; no reliable D call. Germline assignment: CDR1 SQVTM and CDR2 ANQGSEA. The V end lost 1 base, the J end lost 0 bases, and 10 bases lay between the germline ends. The CDR3 totals 15 residues. The CDR3: CSVEAGDSSYNEQFF. The DNA for the CDR3 is TGCAGCGTTGAAGCGGGCGATAGCTCCTACAATGAGCAGTTCTTC.

This clonotype was recorded many times. The chain joins TRBV12-3 or TRBV12-4 to TRBJ2-6; D remains unclear. Trimming removed 4 bases from V and 0 bases from J, with 4 bases in between. CDR3 length: 14 amino acids. The CDR3 region is CASSSTSGANVLTF. CDR3 bases: TGTGCCAGCAGTTCTACCTCTGGGGCCAACGTCCTGACTTTC.

This clonotype was picked up many times. The chain's CDR3 is CASSFGGSIYEQYF. CDR3 DNA: TGCGCCAGCAGCTTCGGTGGCTCGATCTACGAGCAGTACTTC. The chain joins TRBV5-1 to TRBJ2-7; D gene uncertain. Trimming took off 2 bases at V and 3 bases at J, with 12 bases between the two ends. CDR1 and CDR2 (germline): SGHRS, YFSETQ. The CDR3 loop spans 14 amino acids. Full variable domain (outside the CDR3, taken from reference TRBV5-1 and TRBJ2-7): KAGVTQTPRYLIKTRGQQVTLSCSPISGHRSVSWYQQTPGQGLQFLFEYFSETQRNKGNFPGRFSGRQFSNSRSEMNVSTLELGDSALYLCASSFGGSIYEQYFGPGTRLTVT.

This clonotype was observed a handful of times. J is TRBJ1-1 and V is TRBV14; D is uncertain. This CDR3 has 12 amino acids. The V end lost 4 bases, the J end lost 6 bases, and 9 bases lay between the germline ends. Germline loops: CDR1 SGHDN, CDR2 FVKESK. The CDR3 sequence: CASSPGGAEAFF. CDR3 in DNA: TGTGCCAGCAGCCCAGGAGGCGCTGAAGCTTTCTTT.

This clonotype was observed a handful of times. The chain employs TRBV20-1 and TRBJ2-7; TRBD2 agrees at 14 bases. Per the germline V gene, CDR1 is DFQATT and CDR2 is SNEGSKA (reference sequence). With V trimmed by 3 bases and J by 7 bases, 5 bases remained unmatched. This CDR3 contains 14 residues. In DNA form, the CDR3 reads TGCAGTGCTAGGGGACTAGCGGGAGCAGGGGAGCAGTACTTC. Its translation is CSARGLAGAGEQYF.

This clonotype has a count of ten or more. CDR3: CASSLSPQEGPYEQYF. CDR3 bases: TGTGCCAGCAGTTTATCGCCCCAGGAGGGTCCCTACGAGCAGTACTTC. The V call is TRBV27, the J call TRBJ2-7; D possibly corresponds to TRBD2 (6 bases). Germline V CDR1 and CDR2: MNHEY, SMNVEV (reference sequence). This CDR3 is 16 amino acids long. Deletions cut 0 bases from V and 2 bases from J, with 14 bases between.

There are many counts of this clonotype. The rearrangement links TRBV2 to TRBJ2-7, with D tentatively TRBD2 (5 bases). The V gene lost 4 bases and the J gene lost 0 bases, with 10 bases spanning the gap. The germline V gene has CDR1 SNHLY and CDR2 FYNNEI. The CDR3 has 14 amino acids. The CDR3: CASSGERSSYEQYF. DNA of the CDR3: TGTGCCAGCAGTGGGGAGAGGAGCTCCTACGAGCAGTACTTC. Combining the CDR3 with reference TRBV2 and TRBJ2-7 gives the whole variable domain EPEVTQTPSHQVTQMGQEVILRCVPISNHLYFYWYRQILGQKVEFLVSFYNNEISEKSEIFDDQFSVERPDGSNFTLKIRSTKLEDSAMYFCASSGERSSYEQYFGPGTRLTVT.

Notes on this clonotype: A clone one base away is much larger, so this may be a read error. V gene TRBV7-9 combines with J gene TRBJ1-2; maybe TRBD1 (5 bases). Trimming left V 6 bases short and J 3 bases short, with 8 bases between. The CDR3 is 12 residues long. Germline CDR1 is SEHNR and CDR2 is FQNEAQ (reference sequence). DNA of the CDR3: TGTGCCAGCAGTTGGGGGGACTATGGCTACACCTTC. Protein: CASSWGDYGYTF.

Ten or more counts support this clonotype. The chain employs TRBV5-1 and TRBJ2-2; 7 nucleotides line up with TRBD2. The CDR3 is 17 residues long. V shed 4 bases and J 4 bases; nucleotides not matched to a gene: 13. The germline V gene has CDR1 SGHRS and CDR2 YFSETQ. The CDR3 region is CASSLESGGDFTGELFF. In DNA form, the CDR3 reads TGCGCCAGCAGCCTGGAAAGTGGGGGGGACTTCACCGGGGAGCTGTTTTTT.

This clonotype was seen a handful of times. The chain employs TRBV24-1 and TRBJ1-5; tentative D call: TRBD1 (5 bases). V shed 9 bases and J shed 3 bases, with 14 bases lying between them. The CDR3 has 14 residues. The germline V gene encodes CDR1 KGHDR and CDR2 SFDVKD. The CDR3 coding sequence is TGTGCCACCGGGGGTACCGGGGACAATCAGCCCCAGCATTTT. Its translation: CATGGTGDNQPQHF.